The 10 T cell receptor beta chains below were found in one sample sequenced in a study of blood T cells in healthy people across ages. A second roughly 6 to 12 cycle PCR used barcoded and J-beta primers. From the 5' RACE reads, TCRdb called clonotypes with MiXCR, one entry per CDR3 protein. The sample has about 640,000 distinct CDR3 sequences; approximately 30% are singletons. The sequenced sample was blood. Receptors were obtained from a woman older than 75 in good health.

V gene TRBV5-1 combines with J gene TRBJ1-2, with TRBD1 matching over 12 bases. Germline CDR1 SGHRS, CDR2 YFSETQ. J lost 7 bases, V lost 3 bases, and 4 bases had no gene match. The CDR3 is 14 residues long. The CDR3: CASSWGTGGSGYTF. CDR3 DNA: TGCGCCAGCAGCTGGGGGACAGGGGGCTCTGGCTACACCTTC.

With respect to this clonotype: A junction end diverges from the germline sequence, so it may reflect a read error. The chain links TRBV18 to TRBJ2-4; 11 bases map to TRBD1. Germline V gene lookup returns CDR1 KGHSH and CDR2 LQKENI. This CDR3 has 16 amino acids. CDR3 sequence (DNA): TGTGCCAGCTCACCAGGGACAGGGGGAGCCGAAAACATTCAGTACTTC. This encodes CASSPGTGGAENIQYF.

This clonotype has at least ten counts. The genes are TRBV24-1 and TRBJ2-3; TRBD2 matches 10 bases. CDR1 and CDR2 (germline): KGHDR, SFDVKD. V shed 4 bases, J shed 2 bases, and the junction held 8 bases outside the gene matches. This CDR3 has 17 amino acids. The CDR3 sequence is CATSDPSSGGTTDTQYF. The CDR3 bases are TGTGCCACCAGTGACCCCAGTAGCGGGGGGACCACAGATACGCAGTATTTT.

J is TRBJ2-1 and V is TRBV12-3 or TRBV12-4, with 12 bases lining up with TRBD2. V gave up 5 bases and J gave up 8 bases; unmatched junction bases: 10. CDR3 length equals 16 residues. CDR3 protein: CASSRLAGAPLDEQFF. The CDR3 DNA is TGTGCCAGCAGTCGACTAGCGGGAGCCCCCTTGGATGAGCAGTTCTTC.

As regards this clonotype: A read error is possible here, since a much larger clone lies one base away. The chain has TRBV4-1 and TRBJ2-7; TRBD2 agrees at 9 bases. After removal of 1 base from V and 7 bases from J, the junction contained 11 bases not matched to a gene. Germline-derived CDR1 and CDR2 are MGHRA and YSYEKL. CDR3 length: 16 amino acids. CDR3 amino acids: CASSQAQRGAGNEQYF. The CDR3 nucleotides are TGCGCCAGCAGCCAAGCCCAGCGGGGGGCAGGCAATGAGCAGTACTTC.

This chain uses TRBV19 with TRBJ1-5; no definite D call. Germline-derived CDR1 and CDR2 are LNHDA and SQIVND (reference sequence). CDR3 size: 14 residues. With 6 bases removed from V and 0 bases from J, the gap between germline ends came to 9 bases. For the CDR3, the DNA is TGTGCCAGTAGCCGGGCTGATAGCAATCAGCCCCAGCATTTT. Its protein is CASSRADSNQPQHF.

The chain has TRBV23-1 and TRBJ1-5; 8 nucleotides align to TRBD1. TRBV23-1 is labeled an ORF, and its function is uncertain. V was clipped by 4 bases and J by 5 bases; unmatched bases: 7. The CDR3 has 15 residues. CDR3 bases: TGCGCCAGCAGTCTAACAGGGGGTTATCATCAGCCCCAGCATTTT. It specifies CASSLTGGYHQPQHF.

This clonotype was counted only a few times. The V call is TRBV5-5, the J call TRBJ1-5, with D unresolved. Per the germline V gene, CDR1 is SGHKS and CDR2 is YYEKEE (reference sequence). The CDR3 is made up of 13 amino acids. The V gene lost 3 bases and the J gene lost 6 bases, with 10 bases spanning the gap. The CDR3 DNA sequence: TGTGCCAGCAGCTCGGCAGAGGTTCAGCCCCAGCATTTT. Translation: CASSSAEVQPQHF.

This clonotype was seen ten or more times. This chain connects TRBV5-6 to TRBJ2-3; D unclear. V lost 4 bases to trimming and J lost 0 bases, with 9 bases between them. Germline V gene sequence: CDR1 SGHDT, CDR2 YYEEEE. The CDR3 consists of 14 residues. In nucleotides, the CDR3 is TGTGCCAGCAGCCCCGGTTACAGCACAGATACGCAGTATTTT. It translates to CASSPGYSTDTQYF.

This clonotype was counted ten times or more. The rearrangement links TRBV7-9 to TRBJ2-1; perhaps TRBD2 as D (6 bases). The germline gives CDR1 SEHNR, CDR2 FQNEAQ (reference sequence). V lost 5 bases and J 5 bases, leaving 16 bases between the germline ends. This CDR3 region has 15 residues. CDR3 region: CASSPTGTPNNEQFF. The CDR3 DNA reads as TGTGCCAGCAGCCCGACCGGGACTCCGAACAATGAGCAGTTCTTC.